The 18 T cell receptor beta chains presented below share a single source sample, sequenced in a study of blood T cell repertoires in COVID-19. Using immunoSEQ multiplex PCR, the repertoire was profiled, and TCRdb retains in-frame clones only, with some absent. The data show 150,000 or so clones, roughly nine tenths seen once. Sequenced material: peripheral blood. The origin of the receptors is a man aged 50-59 years with acute or convalescent COVID-19.

Here the CDR3 DNA reads TGTGCCAGCAGCCACCGGGACTCGTACCAAGAGACCCAGTACTTC. Translating it yields CASSHRDSYQETQYF. This chain joins TRBV9 and TRBJ2-5; D is possibly TRBD2 (6 bases). V lost 4 bases, J lost 0 bases, and 13 bases lay in between. The CDR3 runs 15 residues. In germline, CDR1 is SGDLS, CDR2 YYNGEE.

The CDR3 DNA is TGTGCCAGTAGTATCTTAGGCGGCTCCTACGAGCAGTACTTC. This sequence encodes CASSILGGSYEQYF. The chain joins TRBV19 to TRBJ2-7, with D hard to call. V shed 3 bases and J shed 0 bases, with 9 bases lying between them. This CDR3 contains 14 residues. CDR1 is LNHDA, CDR2 SQIVND, per germline (reference sequence). Supplemented by reference TRBV19 and TRBJ2-7, the full variable domain reads DGGITQSPKYLFRKEGQNVTLSCEQNLNHDAMYWYRQDPGQGLRLIYYSQIVNDFQKGDIAEGYSVSREKKESFPLTVTSAQKNPTAFYLCASSILGGSYEQYFGPGTRLTVT.

This chain links TRBV18 with TRBJ2-7; no reliable D call. The V gene lost 0 bases and the J gene lost 0 bases, with 6 bases spanning the gap. CDR1 and CDR2 from the germline V gene are KGHSH and LQKENI. There are 14 residues in the CDR3. The CDR3 region is CASSPPTRSYEQYV. DNA for the CDR3: TGTGCCAGCTCACCACCGACTCGCTCCTACGAGCAGTACGTC.

The chain recombines TRBV19 with TRBJ2-2; 9 bases align to TRBD1. CDR1 is LNHDA and CDR2 is SQIVND in the germline V gene (reference sequence). Losses at the gene ends were 3 bases for V and 4 bases for J; bases not matched to a gene: 6. CDR3 length equals 16 residues. CDR3 coding DNA: TGTGCCAGTAGTATCCATTTGACAGGGGGCACCGGGGAGCTGTTTTTT. Encoded protein: CASSIHLTGGTGELFF.

This chain connects TRBV6-5 to TRBJ1-2, with D uncertain. The CDR3 runs to 13 residues. Trimming took 5 bases from V and 0 from J, leaving 7 bases between them. In germline, CDR1 is MNHEY, CDR2 SVGAGI. CDR3 residues: CASSPLANYGYTF. The DNA for the CDR3 is TGTGCCAGCAGTCCGTTAGCTAACTATGGCTACACCTTC.

CDR3 sequence: CASSLSYNSPLHF. The CDR3 DNA reads as TGTGCCAGCAGTTTGAGCTATAATTCACCCCTCCACTTT. This sequence joins TRBV27 and TRBJ1-6, with no clear D. The V gene lost 3 bases and the J gene lost 3 bases, with 3 bases spanning the gap. Looked up from germline, CDR1 is MNHEY and CDR2 is SMNVEV (reference sequence). The CDR3 has 13 amino acids.

J is TRBJ1-6 and V is TRBV18; tentative D call: TRBD1 (5 bases). The CDR3 is 14 amino acids. The V and J ends lost 5 bases and 5 bases respectively, with 10 bases between them. Germline CDR1 KGHSH, CDR2 LQKENI. The CDR3 sequence: CASSLGQDNSPLHF. CDR3 DNA sequence: TGTGCCAGCTCATTGGGGCAAGATAATTCACCCCTCCACTTT.

The gene calls are TRBV21-1 and TRBJ2-2; TRBD2, the D gene given by the table, was not confirmed from the DNA. TRBV21-1 is a pseudogene locus. This CDR3 comprises 21 residues. CDR3 in DNA: TGTGCCAGCAGCAAAAGGGTCGGGACTAGCGGGAGCCTATCCATCCCCGGGGAGCTGTTTTTT. This translates into CASSKRVGTSGSLSIPGELFF.

Only a few counts were recorded for this clone. The gene calls are TRBV10-3 and TRBJ2-2; D might be TRBD1 (6 bases). Germline CDR1 ENHRY, CDR2 SYGVKD. The V end was cut by 4 bases, the J end by 4 bases, with 10 bases between. The CDR3 has 14 amino acids. The CDR3 reads CAISGGLGTGELFF. The CDR3 bases are TGTGCCATCAGTGGGGGGCTAGGCACCGGGGAGCTGTTTTTT.

The chain is built from TRBV7-8 and TRBJ2-1; 7 bases map to TRBD2. With V trimmed by 4 bases and J by 2 bases, 5 bases remained unmatched. This CDR3 comprises 15 residues. The germline V gene has CDR1 SGHVS and CDR2 FQNEAQ. CDR3 nucleotide sequence: TGTGCCAGCAGCTCCCGAAGCGGGGCCTACAATGAGCAGTTCTTC. Translating gives CASSSRSGAYNEQFF.

The rearrangement links TRBV11-2 to TRBJ1-3, with D hard to call. Per germline, CDR1 SGHAT and CDR2 FQNNGV. This CDR3 has 13 residues. The germline V and J ends were trimmed by 6 bases and 0 bases, with 6 bases remaining between them. DNA for the CDR3: TGTGCCAGCAGAGAGAGCTCTGGAAACACCATATATTTT. Amino acid sequence: CASRESSGNTIYF.

V and J are TRBV19 and TRBJ2-2; 9 nucleotides agree with TRBD2. This CDR3 spans 17 amino acids. Germline V gene lookup returns CDR1 LNHDA and CDR2 SQIVND (reference sequence). V was pared by 3 bases and J by 2 bases, with 7 bases of the junction left unmatched. The CDR3 DNA reads TGTGCCAGTAGTATGTGGTTAGCGGGAGAAAACACCGGGGAGCTGTTTTTT. Protein sequence: CASSMWLAGENTGELFF.

The DNA for the CDR3 is TGTGCTAGGATAGAGACAGGTACGGTGGCCAAAAACATTCAGTACTTC. Translating gives CARIETGTVAKNIQYF. The chain employs TRBV7-7 and TRBJ2-4; possibly TRBD1 for D (6 bases). Germline loops: CDR1 SSHAT, CDR2 FNYEAQ (reference sequence). The length of the CDR3 is 16 residues.

The chain joins TRBV2 to TRBJ1-6; D is perhaps TRBD1 (5 bases). Germline V gene lookup returns CDR1 SNHLY and CDR2 FYNNEI. The length of the CDR3 is 13 residues. Trimming pared 6 bases from V and 13 bases from J, leaving 16 bases between. The CDR3 loop is CASRGTGGDPLHF. In nucleotides, the CDR3 is TGTGCCAGCAGGGGGACTGGCGGTGATCCCCTCCACTTT.

The rearrangement joins TRBV27 to TRBJ1-2; possible D gene TRBD1, 5 bases. With 2 bases removed from V and 0 bases from J, the gap between germline ends came to 10 bases. Germline values: CDR1 MNHEY, CDR2 SMNVEV (reference sequence). The CDR3 extends over 15 amino acids. The CDR3 DNA reads as TGTGCCAGCAGTTTACCTGACAGCCCTAACTATGGCTACACCTTC. Protein sequence: CASSLPDSPNYGYTF.

The chain recombines TRBV15 with TRBJ1-2; D unclear. V lost 0 bases to trimming and J lost 7 bases, with 6 bases between them. Germline V gives CDR1 LNHNV, CDR2 YYDKDF (reference sequence). The CDR3 has 12 amino acids. CDR3 nucleotides: TGTGCCACCAGCAGAGATCAAGCTGGCTACACCTTC. Protein product: CATSRDQAGYTF.

This rearrangement joins TRBV12-3 or TRBV12-4 to TRBJ1-1; D may be TRBD1 (6 bases). Trimming removed 4 bases from V and 6 bases from J, with 12 bases in between. CDR3 length: 13 residues. CDR3 DNA: TGTGCCAGCAGTTCCTACAGGGCTCCTGAAGCTTTCTTT. Encoded protein: CASSSYRAPEAFF.

The chain is built from TRBV2 and TRBJ1-2, with unresolved D. Looked up from germline, CDR1 is SNHLY and CDR2 is FYNNEI. CDR3 length equals 14 residues. V lost 3 bases to trimming and J lost 4 bases, with 12 bases between them. The CDR3 nucleotides are TGTGCCAGCAGTGAGCAGCTCCGACTCTATGGCTACACCTTC. Protein sequence: CASSEQLRLYGYTF.